This TCR beta chain was captured in a study of T cells in Graves' hyperthyroidism and ophthalmopathy (dated by TCRdb to about 2019). About the investigation overall: Peripheral blood was collected at initial diagnosis, before any treatment. A discovery cohort of about 96 patients, about 40 with Graves' ophthalmopathy and approximately 55 with stable Graves' hyperthyroidism, was used to find distinguishing TCR V-J signatures. An independent validation cohort of some 18 hyperthyroidism patients and more than 15 patients who later progressed to ophthalmopathy tested prospective prediction of ophthalmopathy. The 100 discovery patients were randomly split 7:3 into training and test sets. In addition, the study compared T-cell repertoires in thyroid tissue and in blood from roughly six Graves' hyperthyroidism patients. Once sampling was done, hyperthyroidism patients were given methimazole at a starting dose of 30 mg daily, whereas ophthalmopathy patients were given high-dose intravenous methylprednisolone. The paper describes TCR Vbeta CDR3 sequencing of around 130 peripheral blood samples, made up of 43 ophthalmopathy patients, 70 to 80 hyperthyroidism patients and roughly 17 progressor patients. On the study overall, not on this receptor specifically: During validation, the model predicted progression to ophthalmopathy a median of approximately 7 months ahead of onset, with almost 71% sensitivity and less than 85% specificity. Sample size was not statistically predetermined, and blinding of investigators to group allocation was not performed. Blood samples also contained most of the expanded thyroid clonotypes (frequency above 0.001), which suggests that blood repertoires may reflect thyroid immune responses. Ophthalmopathy was separated from stable hyperthyroidism by a 13 V-J signature model, with over 85% sensitivity and 81% to 82% specificity obtained in cross-validation and 80%/75% obtained in testing.

This clonotype was found a few times. Its antigen is unknown. No per-base quality is available; no much larger clone lies one base away. The TCR beta CDR3 regions were amplified from RNA transcripts. A first-round RT-PCR of the TCR CDR3 used the HTBI primer set with the Qiagen OneStep RT-PCR kit. The libraries were constructed in a second round of multiplex PCR and then size-selected and purified. Paired-end sequencing of the libraries was performed with 100 bp reads on an Illumina HiSeq2000. As for how the authors treated the data: SOAPnuke was used to process the raw data, throwing out any read that contained adapters or uncalled bases, had a mean Phred below 15, or lacked an exact constant-primer or identifier match. High-quality paired reads were merged using COPE v1.2.5, and each unique nucleotide sequence was defined as a clonotype. Clonotypes were aligned to IMGT TRBV, TRBD and TRBJ reference segments using MiTCR v1.1. Only V-J combinations with frequency above 0.0001, covering 99% to 99.2% of repertoires, were analysed. The TCS score was defined as the ratio of F50 (clonal expansion) to E x V (chaos), calculated using BLOSUM62-based TCRdist between CDR3 peptides within each V-J. Welch's t-statistics and random forest reduced 514 V-J features to about 12, which were used in a naive Bayes classifier (R e1071). Clones were called with MiXCR by TCRdb after fastp trimmed the public reads at Q25, and only in-frame beta chains were retained. All rows with the same CDR3 protein become a single entry with the most common DNA and genes. The V and J calls were determined by TCRdb, not by the authors. This sample is represented by roughly 600,000 distinct CDR3 sequences; approximately 15% of them were singletons. Clones ranked in the top ten supply under 15% of the sample.

Ophthalmopathy patients had moderately to severely active disease, Clinical Activity Score of at least 3, NOSPECS grade of at least 4, and duration under 3 months. Patients with uncontrolled infections, other autoimmune diseases, pregnancy or lactation were excluded. Diagnoses were established on the basis of clinical symptoms, serum thyroxine and TRAb, thyroid ultrasound, and orbital computed tomography. PBMCs were separated from roughly 10 ml of fresh peripheral blood using Ficoll-Paque density gradient centrifugation. Trizol reagent was used to extract total RNA, and RNA quality was then checked on an Agilent 2100 Bioanalyzer. This TCR was sampled from a woman in her fifties or sixties with Graves' ophthalmopathy. The sample was blood.

DNA sequence: TGTGCCAGCAGCCTACAAGCTAGCGGGAGTTTATCCTACGAGCAGTACTTC. Its protein product is CASSLQASGSLSYEQYF. The chain is encoded by TRBV14 joined to TRBJ2-7, and 10 junctional nucleotides match TRBD2. The germline V gene gives CDR1 as SGHDN and CDR2 as FVKESK. V ends up 4 bases short and J 1 base short, with an unmatched junction base count of 10. The CDR3 spans 17 residues, from the cysteine through the phenylalanine. The kept DNA is CDR3 alone, 51 bases in frame from the first base.